Below, 28 T cell receptor beta chains from the same sample are listed, as sequenced in a study of T cell changes during pregnancy in multiple sclerosis. Using immunoSEQ multiplex PCR, the repertoire was profiled, and TCRdb retains in-frame clones only, with some absent. The repertoire consists of about 73,000 clones, with under 90% occurring once and the leading ten covering more than 8%. The sequences come from peripheral blood, collected after pregnancy. Source of these receptors: a female donor in good health, enrolled as a control in a pregnancy study.

V and J are TRBV6-5 and TRBJ1-5, with a tentative D call TRBD1 (5 bases). The CDR3 runs 14 residues. Germline CDR1 MNHEY, CDR2 SVGAGI. With 2 bases removed from V and 5 bases from J, the gap between germline ends came to 10 bases. DNA of the CDR3: TGTGCCAGCAGTTACAGGGGAGGTGATCAGCCCCAGCATTTT. Translating it yields CASSYRGGDQPQHF.

The J gene is TRBJ2-5, the V gene TRBV7-6, with 7 bases identical to TRBD1. The V gene's germline CDR1 is SGHVS and CDR2 FNYEAQ. The CDR3 consists of 16 residues. Trimming cost V 5 bases and J 3 bases; bases outside gene matches: 12. The CDR3 DNA is TGTGCCAGCAGCCCAAGACAGGGAGTAGGGGAAGAGACCCAGTACTTC. This sequence encodes CASSPRQGVGEETQYF.

This clone was observed a few times. This sequence joins TRBV2 and TRBJ1-5, with TRBD1 matching 9 bases. V trimming: 6 bases; J trimming: 5 bases; junction bases outside the gene matches: 5. Germline lookup yields CDR1 SNHLY and CDR2 FYNNEI. This CDR3 region has 14 residues. In DNA, the CDR3 is TGTGCCAGCAGGGCCGGGACAGGGTATCAGCCCCAGCATTTT. As protein: CASRAGTGYQPQHF.

V is TRBV30 and J is TRBJ2-1, with 8 bases fitting TRBD2. Germline CDR1 GTSNPN, CDR2 SVGIG (reference sequence). This CDR3 is built from 14 residues. J was trimmed by 3 bases and V by 5 bases; bases with no gene match: 6. The CDR3 sequence is CAWERESFYNEQFF. In nucleotides, the CDR3 is TGTGCCTGGGAGCGGGAGAGTTTCTACAATGAGCAGTTCTTC.

CDR3 nucleotide sequence: TGCGCCAGCGGATCTACAGGGTCGAATTCTGACGAGCAGTACTTC. This codes for CASGSTGSNSDEQYF. The rearrangement uses TRBV5-1 and TRBJ2-7; D perhaps matches TRBD1 (6 bases). Trimming left V 7 bases short and J 5 bases short, with 22 bases between. Germline V gives CDR1 SGHRS, CDR2 YFSETQ. The CDR3 has 15 amino acids.

This clone is a singleton in its sample. The rearrangement joins TRBV27 to TRBJ1-6; D unclear. CDR1 and CDR2 (germline): MNHEY, SMNVEV (reference sequence). The length of the CDR3 is 15 residues. Trimming took 2 bases from V and 3 from J, leaving 8 bases between them. For the CDR3, the DNA is TGTGCCAGCAGTTTAAAGCAGGTCTATAATTCACCCCTCCACTTT. This encodes CASSLKQVYNSPLHF.

The chain couples TRBV11-2 to TRBJ2-7, with 9 positions matching TRBD2. The CDR3 sequence is 16 residues long. V shed 5 bases, J shed 6 bases, and the junction held 14 bases outside the gene matches. Germline lookup yields CDR1 SGHAT and CDR2 FQNNGV. This CDR3 reads CASSPVSGRIAREQYF. CDR3 bases: TGTGCCAGCAGCCCAGTTAGCGGGAGAATCGCTCGCGAGCAGTACTTC.

V usage is TRBV11-3 and J usage is TRBJ1-2, with 12 positions matching TRBD1. V shed 5 bases, J shed 2 bases, and the junction held 15 bases outside the gene matches. Germline CDR1 and CDR2: SGHNT and YENEEA. The CDR3 runs to 19 residues. CDR3 in amino acids: CASSPRGGDRGPRNYGYTF. The CDR3 DNA reads TGTGCCAGCAGCCCTAGGGGGGGGGACAGGGGGCCGAGGAACTATGGCTACACCTTC.

This clone was seen once. The V gene is TRBV2, the J gene TRBJ2-3; D uncertain. The CDR3 runs 14 residues. Germline V gene lookup returns CDR1 SNHLY and CDR2 FYNNEI. Trimming took 4 bases from V and 1 from J, leaving 9 bases between them. CDR3 coding DNA: TGTGCCAGCAGTGGCGGATCCCGCACAGATACGCAGTATTTT. This encodes CASSGGSRTDTQYF.

The chain is built from TRBV11-2 and TRBJ1-1; D ambiguous. Between the trimmed V and J ends, which lost 5 bases and 5 bases, there was a span of 15 bases. The CDR3 sequence is 14 residues long. Germline V gene lookup returns CDR1 SGHAT and CDR2 FQNNGV. For the CDR3, the DNA is TGTGCCAGCAGCCCCAACCTTTCCGGGACTGAAGCTTTCTTT. Translation gives CASSPNLSGTEAFF. Drawing the rest from reference TRBV11-2 and TRBJ1-1, the complete variable domain is EAGVAQSPRYKIIEKRQSVAFWCNPISGHATLYWYQQILGQGPKLLIQFQNNGVVDDSQLPKDRFSAERLKGVDSTLKIQPAKLEDSAVYLCASSPNLSGTEAFFGQGTRLTVV.

The chain employs TRBV7-9 and TRBJ2-1, with D perhaps matching TRBD2 (6 bases). Trimming shortened V by 2 bases and J by 7 bases, and 15 bases separated the two germline ends. The CDR3 runs to 15 residues. Germline V gene lookup returns CDR1 SEHNR and CDR2 FQNEAQ (reference sequence). CDR3 residues: CASSLPGLRGNEQFF. In DNA, the CDR3 is TGTGCCAGCAGCTTACCGGGACTTAGGGGTAATGAGCAGTTCTTC.

The J gene is TRBJ2-3, the V gene TRBV4-2; 7 bases are a match to TRBD2. CDR3 length: 16 amino acids. The trim removed 5 bases at V and 0 bases at J, leaving 8 bases unmatched. Germline loops: CDR1 LGHNA, CDR2 YNFKEQ. DNA for the CDR3: TGTGCCAGCAGCGCGAGCAGCGGGACTAGCACAGATACGCAGTATTTT. It is translated as CASSASSGTSTDTQYF.

The chain recombines TRBV9 with TRBJ1-4; TRBD1 might be the D (6 bases). The CDR3 is 17 residues long. V gave up 0 bases and J gave up 8 bases, with 20 bases separating them. CDR1 is SGDLS and CDR2 is YYNGEE in the germline V gene. CDR3 protein: CASSVGIGGAWEEKLFF. DNA for the CDR3: TGTGCCAGCAGCGTAGGAATAGGGGGGGCCTGGGAGGAAAAACTGTTTTTT.

The chain carries TRBV18 and TRBJ1-1; D is perhaps TRBD1 (6 bases). The germline V gene encodes CDR1 KGHSH and CDR2 LQKENI. The germline V and J ends were trimmed by 3 bases and 3 bases, with 11 bases remaining between them. The CDR3 covers 14 residues. The DNA of the CDR3 is TGTGCCAGCTCACCTCGACAGGCCGACACTGAAGCTTTCTTT. As protein: CASSPRQADTEAFF.

This chain links TRBV2 with TRBJ2-1; TRBD2 aligns across 7 bases. The CDR3 has 14 residues. Germline CDR1 and CDR2: SNHLY and FYNNEI. With 5 bases clipped from V and 6 bases from J, the junction kept 7 bases outside the gene matches. For the CDR3, the DNA is TGTGCCAGCAGTCCCGGGGGGTGGGCCAATGAGCAGTTCTTC. Protein sequence: CASSPGGWANEQFF.

This sequence joins TRBV30 and TRBJ1-5; 7 nucleotides agree with TRBD1. CDR3 length: 14 amino acids. The trim removed 2 bases at V and 11 bases at J, leaving 12 bases unmatched. CDR1 is GTSNPN and CDR2 is SVGIG in the germline V gene (reference sequence). The CDR3 sequence: CAWSTGARVGAQHF. The CDR3 region has the DNA TGTGCCTGGAGTACAGGGGCCCGAGTCGGGGCCCAGCATTTT.

In its sample, this clone was seen once. The chain combines TRBV30 with TRBJ2-2, with D maybe TRBD1 (5 bases). This CDR3 is built from 14 residues. V gave up 5 bases and J gave up 1 base, with 11 bases separating them. CDR1 is GTSNPN and CDR2 is SVGIG in the germline V gene (reference sequence). This CDR3 reads CAWVTVRNTGELFF. CDR3 DNA: TGTGCCTGGGTGACAGTAAGGAACACCGGGGAGCTGTTTTTT.

The rearrangement uses TRBV7-8 and TRBJ2-1, with a possible D match to TRBD1 (5 bases). V was clipped by 8 bases and J by 1 base, with 15 bases between them. This CDR3 spans 15 amino acids. Germline V gene data show CDR1 as SGHVS and CDR2 as FQNEAQ. The CDR3 here is CASFPFRESYNEQFF. CDR3 bases: TGTGCCAGCTTCCCCTTCAGGGAATCCTACAATGAGCAGTTCTTC.

The J gene is TRBJ1-5, the V gene TRBV6-6, with unresolved D. The ends were cut back, 2 bases at V and 0 bases at J, with 11 bases in the middle. Germline CDR1 and CDR2: MNHNY and SVGAGI (reference sequence). CDR3 length: 16 amino acids. The CDR3 loop is CASSYGPTASNQPQHF. CDR3 nucleotides: TGTGCCAGCAGTTACGGGCCCACGGCTAGCAATCAGCCCCAGCATTTT.

This chain uses TRBV23-1 with TRBJ1-4, with 8 nucleotides matching TRBD1. TRBV23-1 is known as an ORF, though its function is uncertain. CDR3 size: 16 residues. Trimming at V came to 9 bases and at J to 10 bases, leaving 19 bases not matched to a gene. CDR3: CARPSFPGGVMVKLFF. The CDR3 DNA reads TGCGCCAGACCCTCTTTCCCAGGGGGCGTAATGGTAAAACTGTTTTTT.

This chain connects TRBV5-5 to TRBJ1-1; no clear D. The CDR3 is 12 amino acids. V lost 2 bases, J lost 2 bases, and 4 bases lay in between. CDR1 SGHKS and CDR2 YYEKEE come from the germline V gene (reference sequence). The chain's CDR3 is CASSFSNTEAFF. The DNA of the CDR3 is TGTGCCAGCAGCTTCAGTAACACTGAAGCTTTCTTT.

This chain connects TRBV20-1 to TRBJ1-1; no clear D gene. The CDR3 loop spans 10 amino acids. The V gene's germline CDR1 is DFQATT and CDR2 SNEGSKA (reference sequence). Trimming stripped 3 bases from V and 8 bases from J, with 7 bases between. The CDR3 DNA follows: TGCAGTGCTAGTTTCCGGGAAGCTTTCTTT. It yields the protein CSASFREAFF.

CDR3 sequence reads: CASRPLSGEQYF. As DNA, the CDR3 is TGTGCCAGCAGGCCTCTAAGTGGCGAGCAGTACTTC. The rearrangement joins TRBV2 to TRBJ2-7; the D is unclear. Germline CDR1 is SNHLY and CDR2 is FYNNEI. The CDR3 length is 12 residues. The V end lost 6 bases, the J end lost 6 bases, and 12 bases lay between the germline ends.

V and J are TRBV19 and TRBJ1-4; D is unresolved. V lost 5 bases and J lost 3, with 7 bases in between. The germline V gene encodes CDR1 LNHDA and CDR2 SQIVND (reference sequence). There are 13 residues in the CDR3. CDR3 loop: CASSRVSNEKLFF. The CDR3 nucleotides read TGTGCCAGTAGTCGTGTATCTAATGAAAAACTGTTTTTT.

The chain links TRBV18 to TRBJ2-7, with D perhaps TRBD2 (6 bases). V lost 1 base and J 0 bases, leaving 10 bases between the germline ends. There are 15 residues in the CDR3. Germline V gene sequence: CDR1 KGHSH, CDR2 LQKENI. The CDR3 protein is CASSPQARDSYEQYF. The CDR3 nucleotides are TGTGCCAGCTCACCACAGGCGCGGGACTCCTACGAGCAGTACTTC.

The J gene is TRBJ2-1, the V gene TRBV14; D ambiguous. The CDR3 totals 15 residues. Germline assignment: CDR1 SGHDN and CDR2 FVKESK. Trimming shortened V by 3 bases and J by 8 bases, and 17 bases separated the two germline ends. The CDR3 bases are TGTGCCAGCAGCCATGGGCTGGATTCCCTACATGAGCAGTTCTTC. Its translation: CASSHGLDSLHEQFF.

The chain links TRBV14 to TRBJ2-5, with 10 bases that match TRBD2. Looked up from germline, CDR1 is SGHDN and CDR2 is FVKESK. The CDR3 has 15 amino acids. The V gene end was trimmed by 8 bases and the J gene end by 4 bases; junction bases not matched to a gene: 10. The CDR3 spells CASSLAGASGETQYF. The DNA of the CDR3 is TGTGCCAGCTCCCTAGCGGGGGCCTCCGGAGAGACCCAGTACTTC.

The rearrangement joins TRBV5-1 to TRBJ2-7, with 7 bases lining up with TRBD2. V dropped 4 bases and J dropped 3; count of bases not matched to a gene: 10. The germline CDR1 and CDR2 sequences are SGHRS and YFSETQ. CDR3 length: 15 residues. DNA for the CDR3: TGCGCCAGCAGCCACAGCGGGAATCAGGGCTACGAGCAGTACTTC. Its translation: CASSHSGNQGYEQYF.